One sample yielded the 29 T cell receptor beta chains listed below, sequenced in a study of T cell repertoires in cytomegalovirus infection. TCRdb reprocessed the reads with MiXCR, giving one entry per CDR3 protein. The data contain roughly 230,000 distinct CDR3 sequences, roughly 6.5% of them singletons. Sequencing was performed on PBMCs. All receptors come from a human donor in good health (CMV status not recorded). Some clones in this sample may be carry-over from other donors' samples.

This clonotype was seen ten or more times. The V and J genes are TRBV20-1 and TRBJ1-1; tentative D call: TRBD1 (6 bases). V lost 3 bases and J lost 1, with 12 bases in between. The V gene's germline CDR1 is DFQATT and CDR2 SNEGSKA (reference sequence). The CDR3 is made up of 14 amino acids. CDR3 in DNA: TGCAGTGCTAGTCTGGGGGCCCCGAACACTGAAGCTTTCTTT. Translating gives CSASLGAPNTEAFF.

This clonotype was counted a few times. The chain recombines TRBV20-1 with TRBJ2-5, with TRBD2 as a possible D gene (6 bases). This CDR3 contains 13 residues. CDR1 DFQATT and CDR2 SNEGSKA come from the germline V gene (reference sequence). Between the trimmed V and J ends, which lost 5 bases and 4 bases, there was a span of 14 bases. This chain's CDR3 is CSALALGRETQYF. CDR3 in DNA: TGCAGTGCTCTAGCGTTGGGGCGAGAGACCCAGTACTTC.

In this sample, this clonotype turned up many times. The chain combines TRBV5-4 with TRBJ2-7, with D possibly matching TRBD2 (6 bases). Trimming took 4 bases from V and 1 from J, leaving 12 bases between them. Germline CDR1 SGHNT, CDR2 YYREEE (reference sequence). This CDR3 is built from 14 residues. CDR3 amino acids: CASSAGLESYEQYF. The CDR3 nucleotides read TGTGCCAGCAGCGCGGGACTGGAGTCCTACGAGCAGTACTTC. Complete variable domain (other parts from reference TRBV5-4 and TRBJ2-7): ETGVTQSPTHLIKTRGQQVTLRCSSQSGHNTVSWYQQALGQGPQFIFQYYREEENGRGNFPPRFSGLQFPNYSSELNVNALELDDSALYLCASSAGLESYEQYFGPGTRLTVT.

The table lists this clonotype with many counts. The chain joins TRBV4-3 to TRBJ2-2; D may be TRBD2 (7 bases). The germline gives CDR1 LGHNA, CDR2 YSLEER. The V end was cut by 0 bases, the J end by 4 bases, with 18 bases between. CDR3 length: 18 amino acids. CDR3: CASSQEVSGGLGTGELFF. CDR3 nucleotide sequence: TGCGCCAGCAGCCAAGAGGTGTCCGGGGGGCTTGGCACCGGGGAGCTGTTTTTT.

This clonotype showed up many times. This chain joins TRBV7-2 and TRBJ1-2; 9 bases line up with TRBD1. Germline CDR1 reads SGHTA; CDR2 reads FQGNSA. V was clipped by 5 bases and J by 5 bases; unmatched bases: 3. This CDR3 spans 13 amino acids. This chain's CDR3 is CASSHGQGYGYTF. CDR3 nucleotide sequence: TGTGCCAGCAGCCATGGACAGGGGTATGGCTACACCTTC.

This clonotype was recorded at least ten times. The chain links TRBV7-9 to TRBJ2-7; weak D call: TRBD2 (6 bases). CDR3 length: 15 amino acids. Germline V gives CDR1 SEHNR, CDR2 FQNEAQ (reference sequence). Trimming took off 8 bases at V and 2 bases at J, with 19 bases between the two ends. DNA of the CDR3: TGTGCCAGCGAGCCTTTGGGGGGAAACCCCTACGAGCAGTACTTC. Encoded protein: CASEPLGGNPYEQYF.

This clonotype was counted at least ten times. J is TRBJ1-6 and V is TRBV7-9; no clear D gene. Per germline, CDR1 SEHNR and CDR2 FQNEAQ (reference sequence). This CDR3 spans 14 amino acids. V lost 1 base to trimming and J lost 10 bases, with 11 bases between them. CDR3 amino acids: CASSLEVKGSPLHF. As DNA, the CDR3 is TGTGCCAGCAGCTTAGAGGTTAAGGGCTCACCCCTCCACTTT.

This clonotype was observed at least ten times. The CDR3 DNA is TGCAGTGCTAGAGGGGCGAGCGGGGGGGCAGAGACCCAGTACTTC. As protein: CSARGASGGAETQYF. The chain carries TRBV20-1 and TRBJ2-5; 10 bases fit TRBD2. The CDR3 is 15 residues long. With V trimmed by 1 base and J by 4 bases, 6 bases remained unmatched. CDR1 DFQATT and CDR2 SNEGSKA come from the germline V gene (reference sequence).

Notes on this clonotype: With a much larger clone just one base away, this may be a read error. CDR3 nucleotide sequence: TGTGCCAGCACGGTCGGGGATGGCTACACCTTC. Its protein is CASTVGDGYTF. The chain is built from TRBV6-1 and TRBJ1-2; D gene unclear. The ends were cut back, 7 bases at V and 6 bases at J, with 9 bases in the middle. This CDR3 is built from 11 residues. CDR1 is MNHNS, CDR2 SASEGT, per germline.

This chain uses TRBV3-1 with TRBJ2-7; D is uncertain. CDR3 length: 11 amino acids. Germline V lookup: CDR1 LGHDT, CDR2 YNNKEL (reference sequence). Trimming left V 0 bases short and J 9 bases short, with 6 bases between. Here the CDR3 reads CASSQENAQYF. The CDR3 DNA reads TGTGCCAGCAGCCAAGAAAACGCGCAGTACTTC.

This clonotype was seen repeatedly, ten times or more. The chain joins TRBV20-1 to TRBJ1-2; 10 positions agree with TRBD1. From germline, CDR1 is DFQATT and CDR2 SNEGSKA (reference sequence). The CDR3 is 14 amino acids. V lost 4 bases to trimming and J lost 8 bases; unmatched junction nucleotides: 10. CDR3 sequence: CSAIGQDRGYGYTF. The CDR3 bases are TGCAGTGCTATCGGACAGGACAGGGGGTACGGCTACACCTTC.

In nucleotides, the CDR3 is TGCAGTGCCTCTGAGGGGACGAGAGACAATGAGCAGTTCTTC. Translating it yields CSASEGTRDNEQFF. The rearrangement joins TRBV20-1 to TRBJ2-1; perhaps D is TRBD1 or TRBD2 (5 bases each). This CDR3 has 14 residues. The V end was cut by 6 bases, the J end by 5 bases, with 17 bases between. Per the germline V gene, CDR1 is DFQATT and CDR2 is SNEGSKA (reference sequence).

This clonotype was detected ten times or more. This chain links TRBV7-2 with TRBJ1-2; 7 nucleotides align to TRBD1. The germline gives CDR1 SGHTA, CDR2 FQGNSA. CDR3 length: 18 residues. The ends lost 1 base at V and 4 bases at J; junction bases unmatched: 15. CDR3: CASSLGPSGQTSSYGYTF. The CDR3 DNA follows: TGTGCCAGCAGCTTAGGTCCCTCGGGACAGACCTCTTCCTATGGCTACACCTTC.

In its sample, this clonotype was seen many times. The rearrangement links TRBV7-2 to TRBJ2-3; 8 bases are a match to TRBD2. The CDR3 extends over 15 amino acids. The germline CDR1 and CDR2 sequences are SGHTA and FQGNSA. Trimming took 8 bases from V and 3 from J; bases not matched to a gene: 10. CDR3 coding DNA: TGTGCCAGCTCCCCACTCAGCGGGGGAACAGATACGCAGTATTTT. Translated: CASSPLSGGTDTQYF.

At least ten counts were recorded for this clonotype. The chain links TRBV5-4 to TRBJ2-3, with 14 bases aligning to TRBD2. The CDR3 sequence is 16 residues long. The germline V gene encodes CDR1 SGHNT and CDR2 YYREEE (reference sequence). V gave up 3 bases and J gave up 3 bases; unmatched junction bases: 3. In DNA form, the CDR3 reads TGTGCCAGCAGCTGGCGACTAGCGGGGGGGACAGATACGCAGTATTTT. It yields the protein CASSWRLAGGTDTQYF.

The table lists this clonotype with many counts. This chain links TRBV7-6 with TRBJ2-2; D is perhaps TRBD2 (6 bases). V was cut by 1 base and J by 5 bases, with 14 bases left in between. Germline V gene data show CDR1 as SGHVS and CDR2 as FNYEAQ. CDR3 size: 16 residues. The DNA for the CDR3 is TGTGCCAGCAGCTTAGGGTTGGCCGCGGGGACCGGGGAGCTGTTTTTT. Its translation: CASSLGLAAGTGELFF.

This clonotype was seen ten or more times. The rearrangement links TRBV18 to TRBJ1-1, with 8 bases that match TRBD1. Trimming cost V 4 bases and J 1 base; bases outside gene matches: 2. Germline V gives CDR1 KGHSH, CDR2 LQKENI. This CDR3 region has 14 residues. The CDR3 spells CASSQGQANTEAFF. The CDR3 DNA sequence: TGTGCCAGCTCACAGGGACAGGCGAACACTGAAGCTTTCTTT.

Many counts were recorded for this clonotype. CDR3 in amino acids: CASSTRRRGSSYNSPLHF. For the CDR3, the DNA is TGTGCCAGCAGCACAAGAAGACGGGGGAGCTCCTATAATTCACCCCTCCACTTT. V and J are TRBV7-6 and TRBJ1-6; weak D call: TRBD1 (5 bases). Germline loops: CDR1 SGHVS, CDR2 FNYEAQ. The CDR3 loop spans 18 amino acids. V shed 5 bases and J shed 0 bases, with 17 bases lying between them. Full variable domain (rest looked up from reference TRBV7-6 and TRBJ1-6): GAGVSQSPRYKVTKRGQDVALRCDPISGHVSLYWYRQALGQGPEFLTYFNYEAQQDKSGLPNDRFSAERPEGSISTLTIQRTEQRDSAMYRCASSTRRRGSSYNSPLHFGNGTRLTVT.

With regard to this clonotype: Because the CDR3 is missing its conserved closing phenylalanine or tryptophan, this is likely a read error. The rearrangement joins TRBV4-1 to TRBJ2-7; 10 bases line up with TRBD1. The germline CDR1 and CDR2 sequences are MGHRA and YSYEKL. V lost 0 bases and J lost 4; bases outside the gene matches: 9. The CDR3 is 17 amino acids. CDR3 amino acids: CASSQEGPGQGTYEQYY. In DNA, the CDR3 is TGCGCCAGCAGCCAAGAGGGGCCGGGACAGGGGACATACGAGCAGTACTAC.

The rearrangement links TRBV3-1 to TRBJ1-1; tentative D call: TRBD1 (5 bases). CDR1 is LGHDT, CDR2 YNNKEL, per germline (reference sequence). V shed 1 base and J shed 6 bases, with 15 bases lying between them. This CDR3 is built from 15 residues. CDR3 protein: CASSQAREGRAEAFF. DNA of the CDR3: TGTGCCAGCAGCCAAGCCAGGGAAGGGAGGGCTGAAGCTTTCTTT.

This clonotype has a count of ten or more. V gene TRBV12-3 or TRBV12-4 combines with J gene TRBJ1-2; D is uncertain. This CDR3 comprises 11 residues. V lost 4 bases to trimming and J lost 12 bases, with 12 bases between them. CDR3 sequence (DNA): TGTGCCAGCAGTTACGGGCAAATGCACACCTTC. It yields the protein CASSYGQMHTF.

V usage is TRBV20-1 and J usage is TRBJ2-5; no definite D call. The ends were cut back, 5 bases at V and 1 base at J, with 11 bases in the middle. The CDR3 is 13 amino acids. The germline CDR1 and CDR2 sequences are DFQATT and SNEGSKA (reference sequence). CDR3 in amino acids: CSAPNHFQETQYF. CDR3 in DNA: TGCAGTGCTCCGAATCACTTCCAAGAGACCCAGTACTTC.

This clonotype was observed a few times. The chain carries TRBV2 and TRBJ2-2; D unresolved. The germline V gene encodes CDR1 SNHLY and CDR2 FYNNEI. V was pared by 6 bases and J by 1 base, with 9 bases between. This CDR3 contains 14 residues. CDR3 sequence reads: CASSGRLNTGELFF. CDR3 bases: TGTGCCAGCAGCGGCAGACTGAACACCGGGGAGCTGTTTTTT.

The chain has TRBV28 and TRBJ1-4, with TRBD1 identical over 9 bases. The trim removed 8 bases at V and 8 bases at J, leaving 9 bases unmatched. Germline values: CDR1 MDHEN, CDR2 SYDVKM. The length of the CDR3 is 14 residues. The CDR3 protein is CASGSDRGWEKLFF. DNA of the CDR3: TGTGCCAGCGGGTCGGACAGGGGTTGGGAAAAACTGTTTTTT.

This clonotype was seen more than once but under ten times. The chain carries TRBV2 and TRBJ2-1; D is uncertain. The germline V and J ends were trimmed by 5 bases and 1 base, with 12 bases remaining between them. The CDR3 runs to 15 residues. Germline V lookup: CDR1 SNHLY, CDR2 FYNNEI. This CDR3 is CASSIGRMSYNEQFF. CDR3 DNA: TGTGCCAGCAGTATAGGACGGATGTCCTACAATGAGCAGTTCTTC.

This clonotype occurred many times. This chain links TRBV5-1 with TRBJ1-1; D may be TRBD1 (5 bases). The V and J ends lost 4 bases and 5 bases respectively, with 21 bases between them. Germline V lookup: CDR1 SGHRS, CDR2 YFSETQ. CDR3 size: 16 residues. The CDR3 coding sequence is TGCGCCAGCAGCCTTGGGTTTCTCGGGGCTGGGACTGAAGCTTTCTTT. This gives the protein CASSLGFLGAGTEAFF.

This clonotype was counted at least ten times. The chain recombines TRBV2 with TRBJ1-2; a possible D gene is TRBD1 (5 bases). Trimming left V 5 bases short and J 2 bases short, with 12 bases between. CDR1 is SNHLY and CDR2 is FYNNEI in the germline V gene. This CDR3 region has 14 residues. CDR3 in DNA: TGTGCCAGCAGTAACCCTGCAGGGAACTATGGCTACACCTTC. It encodes CASSNPAGNYGYTF.

This chain uses TRBV4-2 with TRBJ1-3, with 7 bases fitting TRBD1. The J segment lost 0 bases and the V segment lost 0 bases, leaving 5 bases of the junction unmatched. CDR3 size: 17 residues. CDR1 is LGHNA, CDR2 YNFKEQ, per germline. In nucleotides, the CDR3 is TGTGCCAGCAGCCAAGACGAAGGACAGGACTCTGGAAACACCATATATTTT. It codes for CASSQDEGQDSGNTIYF.

In its sample, this clonotype was seen many times. The chain employs TRBV15 and TRBJ2-5; 10 bases line up with TRBD1. CDR1 is LNHNV and CDR2 is YYDKDF in the germline V gene (reference sequence). This CDR3 has 18 residues. Unmatched junction bases numbered 11, after V lost 0 bases and J lost 4 bases. CDR3 region: CATSRDPFRDRGGETQYF. In DNA, the CDR3 is TGTGCCACCAGCAGAGATCCTTTCCGGGACAGGGGAGGAGAGACCCAGTACTTC.